These 32 T cell receptor beta chains originate from one sample sequenced in a study of PD-L1 blockade in urothelial cancer. Time point: pretreatment peripheral blood. Repertoires were generated with immunoSEQ multiplex PCR, while TCRdb's copy carries only in-frame clones and drops some. The sample lists fewer than 100,000 clones; 70% to 90% were seen once. This specimen consisted of PBMCs, obtained around atezolizumab (anti-PD-L1) treatment. All receptors come from a man in his forties with urothelial cancer.

The J gene is TRBJ2-1, the V gene TRBV27; D is perhaps TRBD2 (5 bases). The CDR3 is made up of 15 amino acids. CDR1 is MNHEY and CDR2 is SMNVEV in the germline V gene (reference sequence). Trimming took 2 bases from V and 0 from J, leaving 8 bases between them. The CDR3 reads CASSLAAGSYNEQFF. In nucleotides, the CDR3 is TGTGCCAGCAGTTTAGCCGCGGGCTCCTACAATGAGCAGTTCTTC.

This clone was counted a few times. The V gene is TRBV7-9, the J gene TRBJ2-3; 7 nucleotides align to TRBD2. V dropped 5 bases and J dropped 2; count of bases not matched to a gene: 10. Germline V lookup: CDR1 SEHNR, CDR2 FQNEAQ (reference sequence). The CDR3 is 16 amino acids. The CDR3 region has the DNA TGTGCCAGCAGCCTCGGCACTAGCGAGATCACAGATACGCAGTATTTT. It is translated as CASSLGTSEITDTQYF.

The chain has TRBV20-1 and TRBJ2-7; a weak D match, TRBD2 (6 bases). In germline, CDR1 is DFQATT, CDR2 SNEGSKA (reference sequence). The CDR3 sequence is 11 residues long. Trimming pared 6 bases from V and 4 bases from J, leaving 10 bases between. CDR3 coding DNA: TGCAGTGCAGGGACTGAGTACGAGCAGTACTTC. This gives the protein CSAGTEYEQYF.

The CDR3: CATSREPGQGSTGELFF. In DNA, the CDR3 is TGTGCCACCAGCAGAGAACCGGGACAGGGGTCCACCGGGGAGCTGTTTTTT. This rearrangement joins TRBV15 to TRBJ2-2; 10 bases are a match to TRBD1. From germline, CDR1 is LNHNV and CDR2 YYDKDF (reference sequence). CDR3 length: 17 residues. With V trimmed by 0 bases and J by 4 bases, 5 bases remained unmatched.

This chain links TRBV6-1 with TRBJ1-1, with D unclear. Germline V gene lookup returns CDR1 MNHNS and CDR2 SASEGT. This CDR3 region has 15 residues. With 3 bases removed from V and 1 base from J, the gap between germline ends came to 12 bases. DNA for the CDR3: TGTGCCAGCAGTGAGAGGCAACCGAGGAACACTGAAGCTTTCTTT. It encodes CASSERQPRNTEAFF.

In its sample, this clone was seen once. This chain connects TRBV7-2 to TRBJ1-1; D is unresolved. V dropped 2 bases and J dropped 4 bases, with 11 bases sitting between them. The CDR3 is made up of 14 amino acids. The germline gives CDR1 SGHTA, CDR2 FQGNSA. CDR3: CASSLLSGSTEAFF. The CDR3 DNA reads as TGTGCCAGCAGCTTATTGTCGGGATCCACTGAAGCTTTCTTT.

This chain's CDR3 is CASRGGGSTYNEQFF. In DNA, the CDR3 is TGTGCCAGCAGGGGGGGCGGGAGTACCTACAATGAGCAGTTCTTC. This chain joins TRBV7-9 and TRBJ2-1; D possibly corresponds to TRBD2 (7 bases). Germline loops: CDR1 SEHNR, CDR2 FQNEAQ (reference sequence). Between the trimmed V and J ends, which lost 6 bases and 2 bases, there was a span of 14 bases. The CDR3 covers 15 residues.

The CDR3 DNA reads as TGCAGCGTTTCTCTGAACACTGAAGCTTTCTTT. This encodes CSVSLNTEAFF. The V gene is TRBV29-1, the J gene TRBJ1-1, with unresolved D. Germline assignment: CDR1 SQVTM and CDR2 ANQGSEA. CDR3 length: 11 residues. The ends were cut back, 5 bases at V and 0 bases at J, with 4 bases in the middle. Complete variable domain (other parts from reference TRBV29-1 and TRBJ1-1): SAVISQKPSRDICQRGTSLTIQCQVDSQVTMMFWYRQQPGQSLTLIATANQGSEATYESGFVIDKFPISRPNLTFSTLTVSNMSPEDSSIYLCSVSLNTEAFFGQGTRLTVV.

The chain combines TRBV16 with TRBJ1-5, with TRBD1 matching over 8 bases. CDR1 KGHSY and CDR2 FQNENV come from the germline V gene. J lost 4 bases, V lost 0 bases, and 17 bases had no gene match. The CDR3 length is 20 residues. CDR3 sequence reads: CASSQSGFWGDRGVNQPQHF. The CDR3, as DNA: TGTGCCAGCAGCCAATCGGGTTTTTGGGGTGACAGGGGTGTAAATCAGCCCCAGCATTTT.

The chain uses TRBV5-6 and TRBJ2-7; 8 nucleotides agree with TRBD2. Germline V gives CDR1 SGHDT, CDR2 YYEEEE. The V and J ends lost 5 bases and 6 bases, in that order; junction bases with no gene match: 7. The CDR3 is made up of 13 amino acids. The CDR3 DNA reads TGTGCCAGCAGTCCGACTAGCGCGGTCGAGCAGTACTTC. This translates into CASSPTSAVEQYF.

The chain uses TRBV6-4 and TRBJ1-1, with no clear D. This CDR3 comprises 13 residues. Germline V gene data show CDR1 as MRHNA and CDR2 as SNTAGT. The V end was cut by 1 base, the J end by 7 bases, with 10 bases between. In DNA, the CDR3 is TGTGCCAGCAGTGACTGGTCTTCAGATGAAGCTTTCTTT. It encodes CASSDWSSDEAFF.

The J gene is TRBJ1-4, the V gene TRBV11-2; D unclear. This CDR3 is 14 amino acids long. Germline values: CDR1 SGHAT, CDR2 FQNNGV. Deletions cut 2 bases from V and 3 bases from J, with 7 bases between. CDR3 in amino acids: CASSLTVPNEKLFF. The CDR3 nucleotides are TGTGCCAGCAGCTTAACAGTACCTAATGAAAAACTGTTTTTT.

The V and J genes are TRBV6-6 and TRBJ2-7; 7 nucleotides align to TRBD1. J lost 2 bases, V lost 5 bases, and 12 bases had no gene match. The CDR3 consists of 16 residues. CDR1 is MNHNY and CDR2 is SVGAGI in the germline V gene (reference sequence). The CDR3 coding sequence is TGTGCCAGCAGTAGTCGGGCAGGGGGTAACCCCTACGAGCAGTACTTC. Protein product: CASSSRAGGNPYEQYF.

This chain links TRBV10-2 with TRBJ2-7, with 9 bases matching TRBD2. The CDR3 length is 15 residues. The trim removed 4 bases at V and 7 bases at J, leaving 11 bases unmatched. Germline loops: CDR1 WSHSY, CDR2 SAAADI. CDR3 sequence: CASSGGLAPIREQYF. Written as DNA, the CDR3 is TGCGCCAGCAGTGGGGGACTAGCCCCCATTCGAGAGCAGTACTTC.

This clone was observed a handful of times. The J gene is TRBJ1-1, the V gene TRBV7-9, with D possibly TRBD1 on 6 matching bases. The V and J ends lost 3 bases and 2 bases respectively, with 10 bases between them. The V gene's germline CDR1 is SEHNR and CDR2 FQNEAQ (reference sequence). The length of the CDR3 is 14 residues. This chain's CDR3 is CASSLEGGNTEAFF. DNA for the CDR3: TGTGCCAGCAGCTTGGAAGGGGGAAACACTGAAGCTTTCTTT.

The rearrangement links TRBV7-9 to TRBJ2-4, with 11 bases lining up with TRBD2. The CDR3 runs to 14 residues. In germline, CDR1 is SEHNR, CDR2 FQNEAQ (reference sequence). Trimming cost V 6 bases and J 8 bases; bases outside gene matches: 6. The CDR3 region is CASSSSGRRYIQYF. CDR3 DNA sequence: TGTGCCAGCAGTTCTAGCGGGAGGAGGTACATTCAGTACTTC.

This chain uses TRBV25-1 with TRBJ1-2; possibly TRBD1 for D (6 bases). The germline V gene encodes CDR1 MGHDK and CDR2 SYGVNS. V gave up 0 bases and J gave up 7 bases, with 18 bases separating them. The CDR3 extends over 16 amino acids. DNA for the CDR3: TGTGCCAGCAGTGAATACCCCACCGAACAGGGCTCTGGCTACACCTTC. Amino acids: CASSEYPTEQGSGYTF.

The rearrangement links TRBV4-1 to TRBJ2-1, with D unclear. The CDR3 is 15 residues long. Germline values: CDR1 MGHRA, CDR2 YSYEKL. The germline V and J ends were trimmed by 0 bases and 5 bases, with 11 bases remaining between them. CDR3 region: CASSQDSQRNNEQFF. CDR3 DNA: TGCGCCAGCAGCCAAGATTCCCAGAGGAACAATGAGCAGTTCTTC.

This clone was seen a handful of times. The V and J genes are TRBV14 and TRBJ1-1, with 10 bases that match TRBD1. V was pared by 3 bases and J by 1 base, with 5 bases of the junction left unmatched. The CDR3 spans 16 residues. Germline V lookup: CDR1 SGHDN, CDR2 FVKESK. The DNA of the CDR3 is TGTGCCAGCAGCCAGGGACAGGGGTTGGCGAACACTGAAGCTTTCTTT. Translation gives CASSQGQGLANTEAFF.

This clone has only one observation. V is TRBV7-6 and J is TRBJ2-1, with a tentative D call TRBD1 (5 bases). V was cut by 1 base and J by 5 bases, with 9 bases left in between. The CDR3 spans 14 residues. Germline V gene data show CDR1 as SGHVS and CDR2 as FNYEAQ. The CDR3 region has the DNA TGTGCCAGCAGCTTAGATCAGGGAAACAATGAGCAGTTCTTC. This sequence encodes CASSLDQGNNEQFF.

This clone appeared once. The rearrangement joins TRBV29-1 to TRBJ2-7; D is possibly TRBD1 (6 bases). This CDR3 has 14 residues. The V and J ends lost 6 bases and 4 bases respectively, with 19 bases between them. Germline CDR1 is SQVTM and CDR2 is ANQGSEA. The CDR3 reads CSVRATGKDYEQYF. DNA of the CDR3: TGCAGCGTCCGTGCTACAGGGAAGGATTACGAGCAGTACTTC.

V is TRBV6-5 and J is TRBJ2-1; 13 bases agree with TRBD2. Germline CDR1 reads MNHEY; CDR2 reads SVGAGI. The CDR3 has 16 amino acids. Trimming took 1 base from V and 7 from J; bases not matched to a gene: 4. CDR3 loop: CASSYLTSGRYNEQFF. The CDR3 bases are TGTGCCAGCAGTTACTTGACTAGCGGGAGGTATAATGAGCAGTTCTTC.

The gene calls are TRBV11-1 and TRBJ2-1; tentative D call: TRBD1 (5 bases). Per the germline V gene, CDR1 is SGHAT and CDR2 is FQDESV (reference sequence). V was clipped by 4 bases and J by 8 bases, with 18 bases between them. CDR3 length: 15 residues. CDR3 coding DNA: TGTGCCAGCAGCTCAGGGTCTATCATCGGCGATGAGCAGTTCTTC. Translated: CASSSGSIIGDEQFF.

This chain links TRBV18 with TRBJ1-2; TRBD1 agrees at 7 bases. The CDR3 spans 16 residues. The germline gives CDR1 KGHSH, CDR2 LQKENI. J lost 4 bases, V lost 3 bases, and 11 bases had no gene match. The CDR3 DNA is TGTGCCAGCTCACCCCTCGGGCAGGGGGTTACCTATGGCTACACCTTC. This gives the protein CASSPLGQGVTYGYTF. The full variable domain, completed using reference TRBV18 and TRBJ1-2, is NAGVMQNPRHLVRRRGQEARLRCSPMKGHSHVYWYRQLPEEGLKFMVYLQKENIIDESGMPKERFSAEFPKEGPSILRIQQVVRGDSAAYFCASSPLGQGVTYGYTFGSGTRLTVV.

The table lists this clone with many counts. The rearrangement links TRBV2 to TRBJ1-2; TRBD1 is a possible D gene (6 bases). Trimming took 3 bases from V and 8 from J, leaving 19 bases between them. Germline values: CDR1 SNHLY, CDR2 FYNNEI. The CDR3 has 15 residues. CDR3 sequence reads: CASSEAQGPMFGYTF. DNA of the CDR3: TGTGCCAGCAGTGAGGCACAGGGTCCTATGTTCGGCTACACCTTC.

The genes are TRBV5-6 and TRBJ1-2, with D perhaps TRBD1 (6 bases). The ends were cut back, 4 bases at V and 10 bases at J, with 14 bases in the middle. There are 12 residues in the CDR3. CDR1 SGHDT and CDR2 YYEEEE come from the germline V gene. This chain's CDR3 is CASSLRTATYTF. CDR3 coding DNA: TGTGCCAGCAGCCTTCGGACAGCTACCTACACCTTC.

The rearrangement links TRBV7-8 to TRBJ2-7; perhaps TRBD2 as D (6 bases). Trimming left V 1 base short and J 6 bases short, with 13 bases between. The CDR3 consists of 14 residues. Germline values: CDR1 SGHVS, CDR2 FQNEAQ. In DNA, the CDR3 is TGTGCCAGCAGCTTAGTCGCAGGGAGGATCGAGCAGTACTTC. It codes for CASSLVAGRIEQYF.

This rearrangement joins TRBV7-9 to TRBJ2-7, with D unresolved. CDR1 is SEHNR and CDR2 is FQNEAQ in the germline V gene (reference sequence). The CDR3 is 11 residues long. The germline V and J ends were trimmed by 5 bases and 3 bases, with 5 bases remaining between them. The CDR3 DNA sequence: TGTGCCAGCAGCCGCGGCTACGAGCAGTACTTC. It specifies CASSRGYEQYF.

Only one count was recorded for this clone. The chain links TRBV7-6 to TRBJ1-1; D remains ambiguous. Trimming pared 1 base from V and 4 bases from J, leaving 13 bases between. The length of the CDR3 is 15 residues. CDR1 is SGHVS and CDR2 is FNYEAQ in the germline V gene. CDR3 residues: CASSLVSGLGTEAFF. CDR3 DNA: TGTGCCAGCAGCTTAGTAAGCGGGTTAGGCACTGAAGCTTTCTTT.

A few counts support this clone. The rearrangement links TRBV7-2 to TRBJ2-7, with D perhaps TRBD2 (6 bases). V was cut by 6 bases and J by 3 bases, with 15 bases left in between. Per germline, CDR1 SGHTA and CDR2 FQGNSA. The CDR3 runs to 14 residues. The CDR3 DNA reads TGTGCCAGCAGTTCGGGACTCGGAGACTACGAGCAGTACTTC. Translation: CASSSGLGDYEQYF. The variable domain in full, completed from reference TRBV7-2 and TRBJ2-7, reads GAGVSQSPSNKVTEKGKDVELRCDPISGHTALYWYRQSLGQGLEFLIYFQGNSAPDKSGLPSDRFSAERTGGSVSTLTIQRTQQEDSAVYLCASSSGLGDYEQYFGPGTRLTVT.

V and J are TRBV7-2 and TRBJ1-2; TRBD1 agrees at 7 bases. The germline gives CDR1 SGHTA, CDR2 FQGNSA. J gave up 0 bases and V 1 base, and 5 bases lay outside the gene matches. The CDR3 extends over 16 amino acids. The CDR3 protein is CASSLDAGGANYGYTF. CDR3 nucleotides: TGTGCCAGCAGCTTAGATGCAGGGGGAGCTAACTATGGCTACACCTTC.

Notes on this clone: One junction end disagrees with the germline gene, perhaps due to a read error. V gene TRBV7-7 combines with J gene TRBJ2-1; no firm D call. CDR3 length: 13 amino acids. Germline CDR1 is SSHAT and CDR2 is FNYEAQ (reference sequence). The CDR3 region has the DNA TGTGCTAGCAGCTCCTCAAGACTCAATGAGCAGTTCTTC. It codes for CASSSSRLNEQFF.